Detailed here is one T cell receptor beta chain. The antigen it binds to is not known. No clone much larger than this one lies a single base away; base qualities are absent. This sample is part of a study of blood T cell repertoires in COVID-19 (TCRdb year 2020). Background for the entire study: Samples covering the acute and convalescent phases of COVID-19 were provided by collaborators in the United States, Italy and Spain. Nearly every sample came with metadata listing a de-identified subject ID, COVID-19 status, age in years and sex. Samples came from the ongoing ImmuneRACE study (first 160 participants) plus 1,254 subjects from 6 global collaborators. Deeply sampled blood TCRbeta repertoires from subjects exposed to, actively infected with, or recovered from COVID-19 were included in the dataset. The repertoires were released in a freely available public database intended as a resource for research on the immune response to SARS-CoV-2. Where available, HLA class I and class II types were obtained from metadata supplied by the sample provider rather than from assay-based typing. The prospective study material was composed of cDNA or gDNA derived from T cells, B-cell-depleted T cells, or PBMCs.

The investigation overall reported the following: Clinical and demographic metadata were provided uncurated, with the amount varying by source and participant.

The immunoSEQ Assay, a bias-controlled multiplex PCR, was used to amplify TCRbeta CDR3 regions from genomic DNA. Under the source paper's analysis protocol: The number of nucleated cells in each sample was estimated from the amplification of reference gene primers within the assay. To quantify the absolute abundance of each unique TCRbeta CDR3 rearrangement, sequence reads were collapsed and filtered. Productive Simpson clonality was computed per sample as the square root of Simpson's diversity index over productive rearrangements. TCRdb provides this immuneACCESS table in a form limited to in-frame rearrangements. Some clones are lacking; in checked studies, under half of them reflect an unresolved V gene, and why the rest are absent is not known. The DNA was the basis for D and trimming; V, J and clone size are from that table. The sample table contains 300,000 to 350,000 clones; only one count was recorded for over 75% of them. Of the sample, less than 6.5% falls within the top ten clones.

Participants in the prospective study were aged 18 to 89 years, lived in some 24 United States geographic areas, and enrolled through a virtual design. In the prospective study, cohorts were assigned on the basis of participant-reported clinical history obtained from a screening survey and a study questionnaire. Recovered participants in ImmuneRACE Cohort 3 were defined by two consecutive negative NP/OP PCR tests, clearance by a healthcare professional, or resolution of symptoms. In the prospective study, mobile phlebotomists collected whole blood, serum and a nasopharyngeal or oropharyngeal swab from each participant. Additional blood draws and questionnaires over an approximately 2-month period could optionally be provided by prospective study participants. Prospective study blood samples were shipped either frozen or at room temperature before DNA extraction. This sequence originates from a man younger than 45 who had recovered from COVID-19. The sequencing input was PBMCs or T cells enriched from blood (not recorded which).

CDR3 reads: CASSYSASFETQYF. In nucleotides, the sequence is TGTGCCAGCAGTTACTCGGCTAGTTTTGAGACCCAGTACTTC. Here the chain combines TRBV6-5 and TRBJ2-5; no D gene is confidently identified. The CDR3 covers 14 residues, taking in both the cysteine and the phenylalanine. CDR3 DNA only is kept here, 42 bases in frame from base 1. A distance of 10 bases separates the germline ends of V and J, which lose 0 bases and 5 bases respectively. The germline V gene sets CDR1 to MNHEY and CDR2 to SVGAGI.